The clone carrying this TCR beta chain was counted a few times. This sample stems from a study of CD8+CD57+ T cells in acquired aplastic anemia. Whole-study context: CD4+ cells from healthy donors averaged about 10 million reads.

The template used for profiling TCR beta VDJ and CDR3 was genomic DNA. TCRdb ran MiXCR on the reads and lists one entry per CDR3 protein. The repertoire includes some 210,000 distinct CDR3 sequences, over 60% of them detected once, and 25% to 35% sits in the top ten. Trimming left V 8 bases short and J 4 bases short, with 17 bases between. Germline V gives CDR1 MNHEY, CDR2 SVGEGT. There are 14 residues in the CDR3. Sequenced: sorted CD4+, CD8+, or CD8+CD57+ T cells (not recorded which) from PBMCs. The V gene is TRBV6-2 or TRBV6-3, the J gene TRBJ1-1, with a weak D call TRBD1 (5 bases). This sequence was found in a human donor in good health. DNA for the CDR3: TGTGCCAGCGGGACGACTGGGGCATCCACTGAAGCTTTCTTT. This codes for CASGTTGASTEAFF.